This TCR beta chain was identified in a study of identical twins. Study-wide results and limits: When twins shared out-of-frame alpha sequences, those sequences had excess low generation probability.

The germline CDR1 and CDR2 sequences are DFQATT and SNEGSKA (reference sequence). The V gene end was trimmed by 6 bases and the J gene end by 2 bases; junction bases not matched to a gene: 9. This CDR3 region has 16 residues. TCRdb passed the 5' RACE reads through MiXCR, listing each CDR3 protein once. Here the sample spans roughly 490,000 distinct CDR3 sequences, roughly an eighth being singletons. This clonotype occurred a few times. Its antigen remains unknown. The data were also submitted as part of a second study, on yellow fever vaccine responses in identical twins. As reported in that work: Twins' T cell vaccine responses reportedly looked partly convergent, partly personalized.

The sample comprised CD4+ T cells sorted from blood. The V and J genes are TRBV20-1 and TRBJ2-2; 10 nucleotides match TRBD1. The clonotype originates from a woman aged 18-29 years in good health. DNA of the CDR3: TGCAGTGCACGCGGCGGGACAGGGGTAAACACCGGGGAGCTGTTTTTT. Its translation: CSARGGTGVNTGELFF.